Here is one TCR beta chain with its context. The sample originates from a study of cytomegalovirus exposure and HLA in healthy donors. Per the germline V gene, CDR1 is SGHAT and CDR2 is FQNNGV. Trimming cost V 5 bases and J 0 bases, with 14 bases left between them. The CDR3 loop spans 16 amino acids. The PCR was carried out with 60 Vbeta primers and 13 Jbeta primers. Only in-frame clones appear in the TCRdb table, and some are missing; sequencing was by immunoSEQ multiplex PCR. The sample yields roughly 120,000 clones, around 73% seen once. This TCR was recovered from a woman aged 30 to 39 in good health and CMV-seropositive. The chain employs TRBV11-2 and TRBJ1-5; maybe TRBD1 (6 bases). The sample was PBMCs. The CDR3 protein is CASSPSGGHSNQPQHF. CDR3 in DNA: TGTGCCAGCAGCCCCAGCGGGGGGCATAGCAATCAGCCCCAGCATTTT.